This paragraph reports one T cell receptor beta chain. Repertoires were generated with immunoSEQ multiplex PCR, while TCRdb's copy carries only in-frame clones and drops some. The sample holds about 69,000 clones, more than 85% seen once. This sample is drawn from a study of T cell changes during pregnancy in multiple sclerosis. Per the germline V gene, CDR1 is MDHEN and CDR2 is SYDVKM. V dropped 1 base and J dropped 7 bases, with 10 bases sitting between them. This CDR3 region has 13 residues. The chain joins TRBV28 to TRBJ1-1, with TRBD1 as a possible D gene (6 bases). The receptor's source is a female donor with multiple sclerosis, enrolled in a pregnancy study. Source: peripheral blood, taken before pregnancy. The CDR3 coding sequence is TGTGCCAGCAGTTTATTGCAGGGGCGTGAAGCTTTCTTT. This encodes CASSLLQGREAFF. Full variable domain (outside the CDR3, taken from reference TRBV28 and TRBJ1-1): DVKVTQSSRYLVKRTGEKVFLECVQDMDHENMFWYRQDPGLGLRLIYFSYDVKMKEKGDIPEGYSVSREKKERFSLILESASTNQTSMYLCASSLLQGREAFFGQGTRLTVV.